The TCR beta chain described here comes from a study of blood T cell repertoires in COVID-19. Across the whole study: The cDNA or gDNA used as material had been derived from T cells, B-cell-depleted T cells, or PBMCs.

Germline assignment: CDR1 SGHTA and CDR2 FQGNSA. This CDR3 has 15 amino acids. Germline trimming cut 8 bases from V and 5 bases from J; bases unmatched to any gene: 13. Measured with immunoSEQ multiplex PCR; TCRdb has only the in-frame clones, and not every one. The sample consists of about 180,000 clones, 60% to 80% of them appearing once. Participants, about 18 to 90 years old, spanned approximately 25 US areas. The V call is TRBV7-2, the J call TRBJ2-5, with 8 bases that match TRBD2. Sequencing used PBMCs or T cells enriched from blood (not recorded which). The sequence was obtained from a man in his sixties who had been exposed to COVID-19. The CDR3 is CASQGLAQVWETQYF. CDR3 DNA sequence: TGTGCCAGCCAAGGACTAGCCCAAGTGTGGGAGACCCAGTACTTC.